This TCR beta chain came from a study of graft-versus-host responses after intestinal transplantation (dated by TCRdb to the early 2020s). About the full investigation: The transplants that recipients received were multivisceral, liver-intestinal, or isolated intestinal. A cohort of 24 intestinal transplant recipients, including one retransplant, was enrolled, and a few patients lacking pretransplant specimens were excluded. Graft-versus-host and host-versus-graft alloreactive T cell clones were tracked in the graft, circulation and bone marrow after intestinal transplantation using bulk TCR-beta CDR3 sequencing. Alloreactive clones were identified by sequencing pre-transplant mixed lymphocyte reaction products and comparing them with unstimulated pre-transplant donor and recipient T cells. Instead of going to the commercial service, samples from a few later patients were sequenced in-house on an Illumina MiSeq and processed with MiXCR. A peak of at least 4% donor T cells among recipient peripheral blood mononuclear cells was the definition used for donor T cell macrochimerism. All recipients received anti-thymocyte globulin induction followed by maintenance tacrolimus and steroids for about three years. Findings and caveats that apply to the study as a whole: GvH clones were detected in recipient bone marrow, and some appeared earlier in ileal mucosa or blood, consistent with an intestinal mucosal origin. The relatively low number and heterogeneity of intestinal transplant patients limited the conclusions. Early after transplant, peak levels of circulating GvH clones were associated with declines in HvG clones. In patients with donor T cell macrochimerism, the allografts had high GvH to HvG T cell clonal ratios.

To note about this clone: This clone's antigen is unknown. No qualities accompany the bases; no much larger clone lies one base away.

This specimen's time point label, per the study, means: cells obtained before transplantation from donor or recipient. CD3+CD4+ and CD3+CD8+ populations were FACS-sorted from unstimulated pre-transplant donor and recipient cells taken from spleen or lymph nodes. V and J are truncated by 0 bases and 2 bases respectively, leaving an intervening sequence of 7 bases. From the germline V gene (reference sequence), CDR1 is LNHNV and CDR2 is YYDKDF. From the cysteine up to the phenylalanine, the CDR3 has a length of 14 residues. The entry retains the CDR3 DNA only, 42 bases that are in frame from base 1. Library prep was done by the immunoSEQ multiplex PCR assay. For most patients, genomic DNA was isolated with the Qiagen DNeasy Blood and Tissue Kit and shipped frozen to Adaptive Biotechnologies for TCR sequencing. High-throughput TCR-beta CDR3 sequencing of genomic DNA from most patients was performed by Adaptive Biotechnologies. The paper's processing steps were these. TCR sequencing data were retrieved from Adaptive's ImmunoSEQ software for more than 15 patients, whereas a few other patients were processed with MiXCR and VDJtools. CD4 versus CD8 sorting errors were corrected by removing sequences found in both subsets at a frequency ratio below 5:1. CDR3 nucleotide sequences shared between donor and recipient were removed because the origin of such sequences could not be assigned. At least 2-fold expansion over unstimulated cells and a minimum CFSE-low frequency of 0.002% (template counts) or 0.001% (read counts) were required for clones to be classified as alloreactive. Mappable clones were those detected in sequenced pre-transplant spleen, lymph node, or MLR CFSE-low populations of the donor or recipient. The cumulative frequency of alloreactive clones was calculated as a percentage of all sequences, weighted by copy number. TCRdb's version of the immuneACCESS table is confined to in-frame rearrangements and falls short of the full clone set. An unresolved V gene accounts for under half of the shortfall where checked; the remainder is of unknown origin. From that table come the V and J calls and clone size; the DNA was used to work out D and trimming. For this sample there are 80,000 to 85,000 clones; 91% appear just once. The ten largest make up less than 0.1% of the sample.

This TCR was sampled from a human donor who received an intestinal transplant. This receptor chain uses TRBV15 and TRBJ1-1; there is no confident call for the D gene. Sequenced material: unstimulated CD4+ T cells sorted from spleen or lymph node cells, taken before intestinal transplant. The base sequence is TGTGCCACCAGCAGAGATCTTGTTAACACTGAAGCTTTCTTT. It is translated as CATSRDLVNTEAFF. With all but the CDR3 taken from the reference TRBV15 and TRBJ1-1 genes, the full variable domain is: DAMVIQNPRYQVTQFGKPVTLSCSQTLNHNVMYWYQQKSSQAPKLLFHYYDKDFNNEADTPDNFQSRRPNTSFCFLDIRSPGLGDTAMYLCATSRDLVNTEAFFGQGTRLTVV.